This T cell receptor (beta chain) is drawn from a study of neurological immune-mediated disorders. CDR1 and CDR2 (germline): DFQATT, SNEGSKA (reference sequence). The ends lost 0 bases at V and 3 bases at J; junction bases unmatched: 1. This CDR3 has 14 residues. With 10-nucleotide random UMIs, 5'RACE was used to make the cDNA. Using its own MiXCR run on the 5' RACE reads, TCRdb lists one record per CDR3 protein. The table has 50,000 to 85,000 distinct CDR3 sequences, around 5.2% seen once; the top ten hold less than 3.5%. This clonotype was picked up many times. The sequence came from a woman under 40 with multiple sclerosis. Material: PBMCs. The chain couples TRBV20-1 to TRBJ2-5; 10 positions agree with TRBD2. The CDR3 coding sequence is TGCAGTGCTAGAGAACTAGCGGGGAAAGAGACCCAGTACTTC. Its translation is CSARELAGKETQYF.